This record looks at one T cell receptor beta chain sequence and its context. Its antigen is as yet unknown. These data come from a study of cytomegalovirus exposure and HLA in healthy donors. About the study: The 650 to 850 first-cohort repertoires and the approximately 130 validation repertoires shared the same platform, a later analysis reported.

Using immunoSEQ multiplex PCR, the repertoire was profiled, and TCRdb retains in-frame clones only, with some absent. The sample holds hundreds of thousands of clones, 87% seen once. Findings and caveats of the study: Investigators reported approximately 150 TCR beta chains as tied to cytomegalovirus.

This sequence was found in a man aged 18 to 29 in good health and CMV-seropositive. Sequencing was carried out using PBMCs.

The CDR3 protein is CASSLAGASEQYF. DNA of the CDR3: TGTGCCAGCTCACTAGCGGGAGCAAGCGAGCAGTACTTC. The chain has TRBV18 and TRBJ2-7; 9 nucleotides align to TRBD2. The CDR3 loop spans 13 amino acids. Losses at the gene ends were 4 bases for V and 6 bases for J; bases not matched to a gene: 4. Per the germline V gene, CDR1 is KGHSH and CDR2 is LQKENI.